The rows below give T cell receptor beta chains drawn from one sample of a study of a mutant IDH1 vaccine in newly diagnosed glioma. No antigen has been identified for these receptors. Sequenced by immunoSEQ multiplex PCR; TCRdb stores in-frame clones only, minus some. The profile covers roughly 48,000 clones, with roughly four fifths appearing a single time and 9% to 15% taken by the ten largest. Sequencing used PBMCs, obtained from a glioma patient whose treatment included an IDH1 peptide vaccine. These receptors were collected from a man aged 40-49 years with glioma. Both conserved end residues are part of each CDR3. Fields, in order: V gene, clone size, D gene, J gene, CDR3 protein, CDR3 DNA. The D gene is left open where the match is weak. Clone size is not always given. Where it is, it says once, few, many or a class for expanded clones.

V: TRBV7-6
size: -
D: TRBD2
J: TRBJ2-2
CDR3: CASSQNSGSTGELFF
DNA: TGTGCCAGCAGTCAAAATAGCGGGAGCACCGGGGAGCTGTTTTTT

V: TRBV18
size: -
D: TRBD2
J: TRBJ2-2
CDR3: CASSPPEAGVSTGELFF
DNA: TGTGCCAGCTCACCACCGGAAGCGGGAGTCAGCACCGGGGAGCTGTTTTTT

V: TRBV5-1
size: -
D: -
J: TRBJ2-4
CDR3: CASRDSTKNIQYF
DNA: TGCGCCAGCAGAGACAGCACAAAAAACATTCAGTACTTC

V: TRBV27
size: few
D: -
J: TRBJ1-1
CDR3: CASSLNPVLNTEAFF
DNA: TGTGCCAGCAGTTTGAATCCAGTACTGAACACTGAAGCTTTCTTT

V: TRBV30
size: few
D: -
J: TRBJ1-1
CDR3: CAWSYGTNTEAFF
DNA: TGTGCCTGGAGTTACGGGACGAACACTGAAGCTTTCTTT

V: TRBV19
size: -
D: -
J: TRBJ1-5
CDR3: CASSNQAGPSQPQHF
DNA: TGTGCCAGTAGTAACCAAGCAGGGCCGAGTCAGCCCCAGCATTTT

V: TRBV7-9
size: -
D: TRBD2
J: TRBJ2-1
CDR3: CASSSGRGRYNEQFF
DNA: TGTGCCAGCAGTAGCGGGCGGGGGAGATACAATGAGCAGTTCTTC

V: TRBV9
size: -
D: TRBD2
J: TRBJ2-2
CDR3: CASSPRGTGGPLAGELFF
DNA: TGTGCCAGCAGCCCCCGAGGAACGGGAGGGCCCTTGGCCGGGGAGCTGTTTTTT

V: TRBV9
size: -
D: -
J: TRBJ2-5
CDR3: CASSVAVGVVETQYF
DNA: TGTGCCAGCAGTGTAGCGGTCGGGGTGGTAGAGACCCAGTACTTC

V: TRBV29-1
size: few
D: TRBD2
J: TRBJ2-1
CDR3: CSARPFTGGSYNEQFF
DNA: TGCAGCGCGAGGCCCTTTACGGGAGGCTCCTACAATGAGCAGTTCTTC

V: TRBV4-2
size: -
D: -
J: TRBJ2-2
CDR3: CASSPYSAGELFF
DNA: TGTGCCAGCAGCCCTTACTCGGCCGGGGAGCTGTTTTTT